This T cell receptor (beta chain) was captured in a study of T cell clusters in autoimmune cytopenias. The germline V gene has CDR1 DFQATT and CDR2 SNEGSKA (reference sequence). This CDR3 region has 16 residues. TRB rearrangements were amplified by touch-down multiplex PCR with mixed TRB-A/B primers. TCRdb re-called the multiplex PCR reads, yielding one record per CDR3 amino acid sequence without DNA. The table for this sample gives 3,000 to 4,000 distinct CDR3 sequences. Tens of thousands of genome equivalents of blood DNA were amplified for TRB. The same specimen was also included in a second study, on T cell repertoires in aging, cancer and after chemotherapy.

Sequencing used peripheral blood. The clonotype originates from a human donor in good health. The chain uses TRBV20-1 and TRBJ2-7; TCRdb proposes TRBD1, but this gene call is untestable without DNA. The CDR3 sequence: CSARDSLRDTYYEQYF.